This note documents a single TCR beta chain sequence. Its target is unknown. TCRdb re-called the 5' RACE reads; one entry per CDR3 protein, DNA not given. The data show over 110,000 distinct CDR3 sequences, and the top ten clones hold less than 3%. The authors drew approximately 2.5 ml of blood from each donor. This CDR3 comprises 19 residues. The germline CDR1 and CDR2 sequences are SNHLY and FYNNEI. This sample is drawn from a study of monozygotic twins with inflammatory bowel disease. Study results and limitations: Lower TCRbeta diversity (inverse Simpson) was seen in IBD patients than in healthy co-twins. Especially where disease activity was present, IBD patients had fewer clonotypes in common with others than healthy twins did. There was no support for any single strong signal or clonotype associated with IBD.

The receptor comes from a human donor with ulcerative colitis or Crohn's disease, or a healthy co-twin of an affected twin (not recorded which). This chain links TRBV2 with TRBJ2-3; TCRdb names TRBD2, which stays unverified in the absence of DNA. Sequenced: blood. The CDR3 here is CASSRPAQLAGVGTDTQYF.